Sequencing of this T cell receptor (beta chain) was carried out in a study of regulatory T cells in long-lasting Graves disease. Overall study findings and caveats: Researchers examined only peripheral blood and not thyroid tissue. Persistent disease favored TRBV28, TRBJ1-2 and TRBJ2-5.

There are many counts of this clonotype. The antigen remains unidentified. The CDR3 covers 14 residues. Looked up from germline, CDR1 is GTSNPN and CDR2 is SVGIG (reference sequence). Trimming took off 0 bases at V and 5 bases at J, with 14 bases between the two ends. The authors built TCR beta libraries using iRepertoire HTBI primers and Arm-PCR of CDR3 regions. TCRdb fed the multiplex PCR reads into MiXCR, producing one record per CDR3 protein. The sample contains 350,000 to 550,000 distinct CDR3 sequences, about 15% of which appear only once. Time point meaning: newly diagnosed GD, antithyroid drugs for less than 3 months. Making the TCR library involved RNA that had been extracted from PBMCs. The same specimen was also included in a second study, on T cells in Graves' hyperthyroidism and ophthalmopathy. That paper adds: It was uncontrolled infection, other autoimmune disease, pregnancy or lactation that excluded patients.

Sample: peripheral blood mononuclear cells (PBMCs), taken at new diagnosis, from a patient treated with antithyroid drugs. The source of this sequence is a woman between 25 and 40 years old with Graves disease. The gene calls are TRBV30 and TRBJ2-7; TRBD1 is a possible D gene (5 bases). Here the CDR3 DNA reads TGTGCCTGGAGTGTACGACGGTTCAGGGACGAGCAGTACTTC. Translation gives CAWSVRRFRDEQYF.